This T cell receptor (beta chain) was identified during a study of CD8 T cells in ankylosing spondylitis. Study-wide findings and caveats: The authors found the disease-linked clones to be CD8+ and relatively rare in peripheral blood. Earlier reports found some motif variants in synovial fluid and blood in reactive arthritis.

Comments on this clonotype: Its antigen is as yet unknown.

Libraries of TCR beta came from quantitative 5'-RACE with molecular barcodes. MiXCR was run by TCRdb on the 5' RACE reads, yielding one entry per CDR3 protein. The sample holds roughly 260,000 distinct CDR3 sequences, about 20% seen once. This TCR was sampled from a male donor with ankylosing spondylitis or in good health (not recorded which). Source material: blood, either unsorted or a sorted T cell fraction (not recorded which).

Here the CDR3 DNA reads TGTGCCAGCAGCGTAAGCGGTGCGAACACCGGGGAGCTGTTTTTT. Encoded protein: CASSVSGANTGELFF. The gene calls are TRBV9 and TRBJ2-2; TRBD2 might be the D (5 bases). The CDR3 contains 15 residues. In germline, CDR1 is SGDLS, CDR2 YYNGEE. Trimming pared 1 base from V and 0 bases from J, leaving 7 bases between. Using reference TRBV9 and TRBJ2-2 for the parts outside the CDR3, the full variable domain is DSGVTQTPKHLITATGQRVTLRCSPRSGDLSVYWYQQSLDQGLQFLIQYYNGEERAKGNILERFSAQQFPDLHSELNLSSLELGDSALYFCASSVSGANTGELFFGEGSRLTVL.